This T cell receptor (beta chain) stems from a study of PD-1 blockade in classical Hodgkin lymphoma. As concerns this clone: Its antigen is not known.

Each of the patients experienced relapse following autologous stem cell transplantation, and their brentuximab vedotin exposure differed. Sequenced by immunoSEQ multiplex PCR; TCRdb stores in-frame clones only, minus some. The sample holds 5,000 to 6,500 clones, about 60% seen once. Germline V gives CDR1 SGHRS, CDR2 YFSETQ. The ends lost 4 bases at V and 2 bases at J; junction bases unmatched: 8. The CDR3 loop spans 18 amino acids. Regarding the study as a whole: Patients excluded were those beginning nivolumab under 1 year after ASCT. Baseline TCR diversity was reportedly lower in newly diagnosed patients than healthy donors.

The sequence came from a human donor with classical Hodgkin lymphoma. This chain joins TRBV5-1 and TRBJ2-1; 14 nucleotides match TRBD2. The sequencing used peripheral blood mononuclear cells (PBMCs), collected at baseline. CDR3 amino acids: CASSLGLAGGATYNEQFF. The DNA of the CDR3 is TGCGCCAGCAGCCTCGGACTAGCGGGGGGCGCCACCTACAATGAGCAGTTCTTC.